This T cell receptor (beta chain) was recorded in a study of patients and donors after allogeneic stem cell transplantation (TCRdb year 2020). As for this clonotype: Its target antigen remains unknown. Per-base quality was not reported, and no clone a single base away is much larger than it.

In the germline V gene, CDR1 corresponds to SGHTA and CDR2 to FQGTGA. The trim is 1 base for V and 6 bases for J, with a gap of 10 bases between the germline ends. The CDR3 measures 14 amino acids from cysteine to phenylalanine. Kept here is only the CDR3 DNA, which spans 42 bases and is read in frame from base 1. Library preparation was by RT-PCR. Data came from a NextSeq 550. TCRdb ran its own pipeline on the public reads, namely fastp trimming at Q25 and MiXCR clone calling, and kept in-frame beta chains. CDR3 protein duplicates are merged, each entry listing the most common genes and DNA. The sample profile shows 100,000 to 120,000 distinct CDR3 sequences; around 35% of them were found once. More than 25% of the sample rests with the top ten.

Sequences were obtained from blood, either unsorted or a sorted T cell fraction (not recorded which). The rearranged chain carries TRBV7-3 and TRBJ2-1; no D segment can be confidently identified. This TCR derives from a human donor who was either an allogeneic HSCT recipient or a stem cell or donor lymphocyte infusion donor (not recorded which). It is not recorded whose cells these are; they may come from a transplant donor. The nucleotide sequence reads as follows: TGTGCCAGCAGCTTAAGGGGTGTTAGCAATGAGCAGTTCTTC. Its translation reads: CASSLRGVSNEQFF.